This T cell receptor beta chain originates from a study of cytomegalovirus exposure and HLA in healthy donors. General observations from the study: It was reported that the classifier diagnosed cytomegalovirus status with high specificity and sensitivity in both the original and validation cohorts. In a later analysis, V- and J-gene trimming of beta chains associated with a DCLRE1C missense variant, replicated independently. A later analysis reported that several of the most significant clusters appeared to be linked to common viral pathogens, among them Epstein-Barr virus. Relative to equally common others, HLA-associated TCR beta chains showed greater clonal expansion in a later analysis.

About this clone itself: Its target is unknown.

The germline gives CDR1 MDHEN, CDR2 SYDVKM. There are 16 residues in the CDR3. Trimming at V came to 2 bases and at J to 6 bases, leaving 10 bases not matched to a gene. Use of 60 Vbeta and 13 Jbeta primers characterized the PCR. Repertoires were generated with immunoSEQ multiplex PCR, while TCRdb's copy carries only in-frame clones and drops some. The sample lists 150,000 to 200,000 clones, 80% to 85% occurring once. The chain employs TRBV28 and TRBJ2-1; TRBD2 agrees at 7 bases. Sequencing input: PBMCs. The sequence came from a man in his fifties or sixties in good health and CMV-seropositive. CDR3 loop: CASSLRRELLSNEQFF. The CDR3 DNA reads TGTGCCAGCAGTTTAAGGCGGGAGCTATTATCCAATGAGCAGTTCTTC.